This TCR beta chain came from a study of cytomegalovirus exposure and HLA in healthy donors. In the study overall: Previous work identified roughly 110 million unique TCR beta sequences from about 200 million T cells. Assignment to the Caucasian-associated ancestry cluster applied to 75% to 85% of the approximately 360 genotyped donors.

Study findings and constraints: High specificity and sensitivity for cytomegalovirus status were reported for the classifier.

Germline V gives CDR1 SGHTA, CDR2 FQGNSA. The V and J ends lost 2 bases and 4 bases, in that order; junction bases with no gene match: 6. This CDR3 has 15 amino acids. Primers: 60 Vbeta forward and 13 Jbeta reverse. TCRdb's table, derived via immunoSEQ multiplex PCR, lists solely in-frame clones and lacks some. The profile shows 40,000 to 45,000 clones, 77% of them singletons. The table lists this clone with a count of one. What it binds is unknown. The chain uses TRBV7-2 and TRBJ2-3; 7 nucleotides agree with TRBD2. The source material was PBMCs. This TCR came from a man aged 25 to 40 in good health and CMV-seronegative. CDR3 DNA: TGTGCCAGCAGCTTATCGGGAGGTAGGGCAGATACGCAGTATTTT. This gives the protein CASSLSGGRADTQYF. The variable domain in full, with the rest retrieved from reference TRBV7-2 and TRBJ2-3, is GAGVSQSPSNKVTEKGKDVELRCDPISGHTALYWYRQSLGQGLEFLIYFQGNSAPDKSGLPSDRFSAERTGGSVSTLTIQRTQQEDSAVYLCASSLSGGRADTQYFGPGTRLTVL.